This section outlines one T cell receptor beta chain sequence together with its context. Its antigen remains undetermined. Base qualities are not recorded, but no much larger clone differs from it by a single base. This sample's time point label indicates: late sampling 161 to 241 days after vaccination in three convalescent patients. This specimen's treatment or condition label, per the study, means: approximately nine-day PBMC culture with coronavirus spike peptide pools or control peptides (ViraFEST assay). The ViraFEST assay, used in the study, expanded antigen-specific T cells with peptide pools and then identified the expanded clonotypes through TCR sequencing. The positive SARS-CoV-2 PCR tests of the convalescent patients were dated from March to December 2020, before the Alpha, Beta and Delta variants emerged in the United States. Each well held 2 million or so PBMCs cultured in IMDM containing around 5% human AB serum and approximately 9.8 IU/ml IL-2, with 7.5 to 10 ug/ml peptide pools added. Half of the culture medium was replaced with fresh IL-2-containing medium on days 3 and 7. After approximately 11 days of culture, CD4+ T cells were isolated by negative selection with the EasySep CD4+ T cell isolation kit. PBMCs were separated from whole blood using Ficoll-Paque Plus gradient centrifugation and then either used fresh or cryopreserved at -140C. In general, triplicate wells were set up for every culture condition.

The CDR3 sequence holds 14 residues, the cysteine and phenylalanine included. The CDR3 DNA has 42 bases and is translated from base 1. V sheds 0 bases and J sheds 3 bases, leaving 9 bases between their ends. Based on the germline V gene, the CDR1 and CDR2 sequences are ENHRY and SYGVKD. Library construction relied on PCR. At the Johns Hopkins FTIC core, DNA from the cultured CD4+ T cells underwent TCR sequencing with the Oncomine TCR Beta short-read assay. Genomic DNA was extracted from the cultured CD4+ T cells with the QIAamp micro DNA kit. Oncomine TCR Beta libraries from cultured CD4+ T cells were pooled using unique dual indexes and sequenced on an Illumina iSeq 100. The study's processing was this. Non-productive sequences were removed, and CDR3s that did not start with C, did not end with F or W, or were shorter than 7 amino acids were discarded. Antigen-specific clonotypes were identified using the MANAFEST web application through comparison of peptide-stimulated wells with reference and other culture wells. Positive clones required FDR below 0.05, an odds ratio above 5, and productive frequency above 0.1% in at least two of three replicate wells. A clonotype was classed as cross-reactive if the clonotype showed significant expansion both in SARS-CoV-2 spike wells and in at least one common cold coronavirus spike condition. CDR3 homology was assessed with Levenshtein distances (stringdist) and unrooted phylogenetic trees (ape) in R version 3.6.1. The public reads were quality trimmed at Q25 with fastp and then assembled into clones with MiXCR by TCRdb, keeping productive beta chains. Records with the same CDR3 protein are collapsed into one entry carrying the most frequent genes and DNA. The V and J calls were not made by the authors but by TCRdb's processing. In all, the sample holds about 26,000 distinct CDR3 sequences, and approximately 41% of those were seen once. The ten largest account for more than 4.5% of the sample.

The data were obtained in a study of vaccination and CD4 T cells after COVID-19 (dated by TCRdb to between 2021 and 2023). In terms of the full investigation: Convalescent patients had a positive SARS-CoV-2 result on nasal swab PCR, and of these patients, several had mild disease and one had severe disease. In 10 COVID-19 convalescent patients and 4 infection-naive healthy vaccine recipients, researchers compared the spike-specific CD4+ TCR repertoire from before mRNA vaccination with the repertoire from after. Post-COVID blood samples were collected from convalescent patients a median of approximately 100 days after diagnosis, with a range of about 30 to 180 days. Post-vaccine blood samples were collected a median of about 66 days after the second vaccine dose, ranging from roughly 12 to 241 days. Participants received two doses of either the Pfizer-BioNTech BNT162b2 vaccine (n=8) or the Moderna mRNA-1273 vaccine (n=2). The cultures were stimulated with overlapping spike peptide pools from SARS-CoV-2 and from the common cold coronaviruses HCoV-NL63, HCoV-OC43 and HCoV-229E. In control cultures, a CEFX viral epitope pool was used as positive control, an HIV-1 Nef peptide pool was used as negative control, or no peptide was added. Six males and four females were included in the convalescent cohort, with two Hispanic individuals, seven Caucasians, two Asians and one multiracial person represented. For a few convalescent patients, samples were collected at an early post-vaccination timepoint (day 14) as well as at a late post-vaccination timepoint (days 161 to 241).

What the research found in general, with its limitations: The median count of SARS-CoV-2-reactive clonotypes went up from 21 after infection to 38 after vaccination, although the change was not significant. The number of convalescent patients in the study was relatively small, and the study did not examine early timepoints following natural infection. Of the vaccine-specific clones in convalescent patients, 304 of 307, or nearly all, reacted only to SARS-CoV-2 spike and did not cross-react with common cold coronaviruses. Among the post-vaccine SARS-CoV-2-reactive clones in convalescent patients, a median around 90% showed up only after vaccination, which suggests vaccine-specific priming.

The sample was CD4+ T cells from blood, cultured in vitro, taken about 7 months after SARS-CoV-2 vaccination. The origin of this receptor is a human donor who had recovered from COVID-19. This sequence uses TRBV10-3 and TRBJ2-7, with no confidently assigned D gene. For the CDR3, the sequence is CAISESGYSYEQYF. In nucleotide form, the sequence is TGTGCCATCAGTGAGTCAGGATACAGCTACGAGCAGTACTTC.